This TCR beta chain is drawn from a study of T cell responses to AZD1222 COVID-19 vaccine. The CDR3 sequence is 17 residues long. CDR1 LNHDA and CDR2 SQIVND come from the germline V gene (reference sequence). V dropped 3 bases and J dropped 3; count of bases not matched to a gene: 10. TCRdb's copy holds only in-frame clones and misses some; the assay was immunoSEQ multiplex PCR. The sample consists of 130,000 to 150,000 clones, around nine tenths of them appearing once. The sample here was peripheral blood, taken on day 0 of AZD1222 vaccination. The chain joins TRBV19 to TRBJ1-5; 8 nucleotides agree with TRBD1. The receptor was derived from an adult in good health. CDR3 in DNA: TGTGCCAGTAGTATCTACGGACAGGGCCCTTCCAATCAGCCCCAGCATTTT. Translated: CASSIYGQGPSNQPQHF.